These T cell receptor beta chains were read from a single sample in a study of cytomegalovirus exposure and HLA in healthy donors. Method: immunoSEQ multiplex PCR; TCRdb's copy keeps in-frame clones and lacks some. The sample lists 190,000 or so clones; about four fifths were seen once. The source material was PBMCs. These TCRs come from a man aged 50-59 years in good health and CMV-seronegative. The CDR3 runs from the conserved cysteine through the conserved F or W. Each record gives: V gene, J gene, CDR3 length, D gene, clone size, CDR3 protein, CDR3 DNA. The D gene is left open where the match is weak. Size tells how often a clone was seen (once, few, many) or the class of an expanded clone, and some rows leave it out.

TRBV7-3	TRBJ2-6	13	-	once	CASSGGGANVLTF	TGTGCCAGCAGCGGCGGGGGGGCCAACGTCCTGACTTTC
TRBV18	TRBJ1-1	15	-	-	CASSPPRGSRPEAFF	TGTGCCAGTTCACCACCCCGGGGAAGCCGTCCTGAAGCTTTCTTT
TRBV6-5	TRBJ2-7	14	TRBD2	-	CASSLAGGPKEQYF	TGTGCCAGCAGCCTAGCGGGAGGGCCAAAGGAGCAGTACTTC
TRBV18	TRBJ2-7	14	TRBD2	-	CASSIGLAGYEQYF	TGTGCCAGCTCAATCGGACTAGCTGGCTACGAGCAGTACTTC
TRBV25-1	TRBJ1-2	13	TRBD1	once	CASSDGTDYGYTF	TGTGCCAGCAGTGACGGGACAGACTATGGCTACACCTTC
TRBV14	TRBJ2-7	15	TRBD1	-	CASSQGDRGTYEQYF	TGTGCCAGCAGCCAAGGAGACAGGGGAACCTACGAGCAGTACTTC
TRBV10-3	TRBJ2-7	14	TRBD1	-	CAIREGQGRYEQYF	TGTGCCATCAGGGAGGGACAGGGCCGCTACGAGCAGTACTTC
TRBV28	TRBJ1-2	13	-	-	CASRRQQNYGYTF	TGTGCCAGCAGACGACAGCAAAACTATGGCTACACCTTC
TRBV15	TRBJ2-5	15	TRBD1	-	CATSGRQGRLETQYF	TGTGCCACCAGCGGACGACAGGGTCGGTTAGAGACCCAGTACTTC
TRBV7-2	TRBJ2-7	14	-	-	CASSLQGGSYEQYF	TGTGCCAGCAGCTTACAGGGGGGCTCCTACGAGCAGTACTTC
TRBV9	TRBJ1-5	15	TRBD1	once	CASSASTGSNQPQHF	TGTGCCAGCAGCGCGTCGACAGGGAGCAATCAGCCCCAGCATTTT
TRBV14	TRBJ1-2	11	-	-	CASSQSGGYTF	TGTGCCAGCAGCCAGTCGGGTGGCTACACCTTC
TRBV5-4	TRBJ2-1	15	-	few	CASSQSSSSYNEQFF	TGTGCCAGCAGTCAATCCTCGAGCTCCTACAATGAGCAGTTCTTC
TRBV6-1	TRBJ1-5	14	-	-	CASSEGPSGQPQHF	TGTGCCAGCAGTGAAGGGCCCTCGGGTCAGCCCCAGCATTTT
TRBV15	TRBJ1-2	14	-	-	CATSKPDSSYGYTF	TGTGCCACCAGCAAACCGGACAGCTCCTATGGCTACACCTTC
TRBV5-1	TRBJ1-2	14	-	-	CASSRNRDNYGYTF	TGCGCCAGCAGCCGTAACAGGGATAACTATGGCTACACCTTC
TRBV7-2	TRBJ2-7	15	-	-	CASTQGYSGSYEQYF	TGTGCCAGCACCCAAGGCTACAGCGGATCCTACGAGCAGTACTTC
TRBV7-6	TRBJ1-6	15	-	once	CASSLGGDFNSPLHF	TGTGCCAGCAGCTTAGGAGGGGACTTTAATTCACCCCTCCACTTT
TRBV10-3	TRBJ1-5	14	TRBD1	-	CAIRTGGGNQPQHF	TGTGCCATCAGGACAGGGGGCGGCAATCAGCCCCAGCATTTT
TRBV7-9	TRBJ1-1	12	-	-	CSSSLQGTEAFF	TGTTCCAGCAGTCTCCAGGGCACTGAAGCTTTCTTT
TRBV13	TRBJ2-3	16	TRBD2	-	CASSPPRGESTDTQYF	TGTGCCAGCAGCCCCCCCCGGGGGGAATCTACAGATACGCAGTATTTT
TRBV19	TRBJ1-5	12	-	few	CASRRSNQPQHF	TGTGCCAGTAGGAGAAGCAATCAGCCCCAGCATTTT
TRBV19	TRBJ1-5	16	-	-	CASSIGTVYSNQPQHF	TGTGCCAGTAGTATAGGCACAGTATATAGCAATCAGCCCCAGCATTTT
TRBV15	TRBJ2-7	14	TRBD1	-	CATSRIQGAYEQYF	TGTGCCACCAGCAGAATTCAGGGGGCCTACGAGCAGTACTTC
TRBV19	TRBJ1-1	18	-	-	CASSIGRTPTLSNTEAFF	TGTGCCAGTAGTATAGGGCGGACACCGACGCTCTCGAACACTGAAGCTTTCTTT
TRBV6-6	TRBJ2-7	15	TRBD1	-	CASSTLGQGPYEQYF	TGTGCCAGCAGTACCTTGGGACAGGGACCCTACGAGCAGTACTTC
TRBV9	TRBJ2-1	13	-	-	CASSPGEATEQFF	TGTGCCAGCAGCCCGGGGGAAGCCACCGAGCAGTTCTTC
TRBV4-1	TRBJ1-2	14	TRBD1	-	CASSRGQGMDGYTF	TGCGCCAGCAGCCGAGGACAGGGAATGGATGGCTACACCTTC
TRBV28	TRBJ2-7	14	-	-	CASSSLLGDYEQYF	TGTGCCAGCAGTTCCCTCCTTGGGGACTACGAGCAGTACTTC
TRBV4-1	TRBJ1-4	15	TRBD1	-	CASSQAGQGGEKLFF	TGCGCCAGCAGCCAAGCGGGACAGGGAGGGGAAAAACTGTTTTTT
TRBV19	TRBJ1-5	18	-	-	CASTGRGGADHSNQPQHF	TGTGCCAGTACCGGCAGGGGCGGCGCCGACCATAGCAATCAGCCCCAGCATTTT